The next 15 T cell receptor beta chains were all read from a single sample in a study of graft-versus-host responses after intestinal transplantation. Assay: immunoSEQ multiplex PCR; the TCRdb copy retains only in-frame clones and omits some. The table lists more than 95,000 clones, 80% to 95% of them singletons. Antigen specificity for these receptors is unknown. Sequencing used unstimulated CD8+ T cells sorted from spleen or lymph node cells, obtained before intestinal transplant. The receptors were gathered from a human donor who received an intestinal transplant.

The chain joins TRBV5-1 to TRBJ1-1; D gene ambiguous. Deletions cut 4 bases from V and 4 bases from J, with 14 bases between. Per germline, CDR1 SGHRS and CDR2 YFSETQ. This CDR3 contains 14 residues. In nucleotides, the CDR3 is TGCGCCAGCAGCGACTCAGGAGGAGTCACTGAAGCTTTCTTT. Amino acids: CASSDSGGVTEAFF.

V is TRBV6-5 and J is TRBJ2-2; 7 bases line up with TRBD1. This CDR3 is built from 13 residues. CDR1 and CDR2 (germline): MNHEY, SVGAGI. J lost 10 bases, V lost 2 bases, and 4 bases had no gene match. The CDR3 nucleotides read TGTGCCAGCAGTTACCTCACAGGGGCGGAGCTGTTTTTT. It specifies CASSYLTGAELFF.

The chain carries TRBV7-9 and TRBJ2-6; 10 nucleotides agree with TRBD1. The germline gives CDR1 SEHNR, CDR2 FQNEAQ (reference sequence). The V gene end was trimmed by 5 bases and the J gene end by 0 bases; junction bases not matched to a gene: 4. The CDR3 consists of 17 residues. Here the CDR3 DNA reads TGTGCCAGCAGCCGACAGGGGGCGAGCTCTGGGGCCAACGTCCTGACTTTC. It codes for CASSRQGASSGANVLTF.

This clone was recorded a few times. The chain uses TRBV6-1 and TRBJ2-3; D may be TRBD1 (5 bases). This CDR3 comprises 15 residues. CDR1 is MNHNS and CDR2 is SASEGT in the germline V gene. V was shortened by 1 base and J by 0 bases, with 8 bases between the two germline ends. CDR3: CASSEGQFSTDTQYF. DNA of the CDR3: TGTGCCAGCAGTGAAGGACAGTTTAGCACAGATACGCAGTATTTT.

The chain recombines TRBV9 with TRBJ1-4; D is possibly TRBD1 (5 bases). CDR1 and CDR2 (germline): SGDLS, YYNGEE. Trimming took off 0 bases at V and 0 bases at J, with 12 bases between the two ends. The CDR3 is made up of 17 amino acids. CDR3 nucleotides: TGTGCCAGCAGCGTAGGTGGGGAGGGGACAACTAATGAAAAACTGTTTTTT. It codes for CASSVGGEGTTNEKLFF.

The V gene is TRBV27, the J gene TRBJ2-1; 7 nucleotides match TRBD1. The CDR3 is 14 residues long. Germline lookup yields CDR1 MNHEY and CDR2 SMNVEV (reference sequence). V lost 8 bases and J lost 6; bases outside the gene matches: 10. CDR3 sequence: CASFSRDSFNEQFF. The CDR3 coding sequence is TGTGCCAGCTTTTCTCGGGACAGTTTCAATGAGCAGTTCTTC.

V is TRBV4-2 and J is TRBJ2-1, with D perhaps matching TRBD1 or TRBD2 (5 bases each). This CDR3 region has 16 residues. The germline V gene has CDR1 LGHNA and CDR2 YNFKEQ. The V gene lost 8 bases and the J gene lost 4 bases, with 21 bases spanning the gap. CDR3 loop: CASGLKTGTPYNEQFF. CDR3 in DNA: TGTGCCAGCGGACTGAAGACCGGGACGCCGTACAATGAGCAGTTCTTC.

The CDR3 loop is CASSLWKGSNTEAFF. The CDR3 bases are TGTGCCAGCAGCTTGTGGAAGGGGTCGAACACTGAAGCTTTCTTT. The chain couples TRBV7-2 to TRBJ1-1, with a weak D call TRBD1 (5 bases). V lost 3 bases and J 1 base, leaving 12 bases between the germline ends. This CDR3 has 15 residues. Germline V gene data show CDR1 as SGHTA and CDR2 as FQGNSA.

The V gene is TRBV13, the J gene TRBJ2-3, with 11 bases lining up with TRBD1. Germline V CDR1 and CDR2: PRHDT, FYEKMQ (reference sequence). V was pared by 1 base and J by 5 bases, with 11 bases of the junction left unmatched. The CDR3 runs to 18 residues. The CDR3 sequence is CASSLARNPGQGVDTQYF. The CDR3, as DNA: TGTGCCAGCAGCTTAGCCCGAAATCCGGGACAGGGGGTAGATACGCAGTATTTT.

The V and J genes are TRBV9 and TRBJ2-5, with D perhaps TRBD1 (6 bases). Trimming cost V 7 bases and J 5 bases, with 24 bases left between them. This CDR3 spans 16 amino acids. Looked up from germline, CDR1 is SGDLS and CDR2 is YYNGEE. The CDR3 DNA sequence: TGTGCCAGCGGTCGCCCCGGGACAACCCTCGGGGAGACCCAGTACTTC. Its translation: CASGRPGTTLGETQYF.

The chain is built from TRBV28 and TRBJ1-5; no definite D call. Germline CDR1 reads MDHEN; CDR2 reads SYDVKM. Deletions cut 2 bases from V and 0 bases from J, with 8 bases between. This CDR3 is 15 amino acids long. CDR3 in amino acids: CASSLPGNSNQPQHF. Here the CDR3 DNA reads TGTGCCAGCAGTTTACCTGGAAATAGCAATCAGCCCCAGCATTTT.

The chain combines TRBV19 with TRBJ1-1; 9 positions agree with TRBD1. Unmatched junction bases numbered 11, after V lost 5 bases and J lost 7 bases. Germline CDR1 reads LNHDA; CDR2 reads SQIVND (reference sequence). This CDR3 comprises 15 residues. CDR3 in DNA: TGTGCCAGTAGTTCCGTAGAGGGACAGGGTTGTGAAGCTTTCTTT. It codes for CASSSVEGQGCEAFF.

This chain links TRBV7-6 with TRBJ2-5; the match to TRBD2 covers 8 bases. V gave up 1 base and J gave up 1 base; unmatched junction bases: 5. Germline CDR1 and CDR2: SGHVS and FNYEAQ. The CDR3 is made up of 16 amino acids. The CDR3, as DNA: TGTGCCAGCAGCTTAGGGCAGCGGGGGCCCCAAGAGACCCAGTACTTC. Amino acids: CASSLGQRGPQETQYF.

The gene calls are TRBV5-1 and TRBJ1-3; no definite D call. CDR1 and CDR2 from the germline V gene are SGHRS and YFSETQ. There are 15 residues in the CDR3. Trimming stripped 0 bases from V and 2 bases from J, with 9 bases between. CDR3: CASSLEARAGNTIYF. CDR3 sequence (DNA): TGCGCCAGCAGCTTGGAGGCGAGGGCTGGAAACACCATATATTTT.

The V gene is TRBV7-2, the J gene TRBJ1-3, with D unresolved. Trimming removed 7 bases at V and 0 bases at J, with 7 bases between. The germline V gene has CDR1 SGHTA and CDR2 FQGNSA. The CDR3 is 13 residues long. For the CDR3, the DNA is TGTGCCAGCAACAGCCACTCTGGAAACACCATATATTTT. Translation gives CASNSHSGNTIYF.